The rows below give T cell receptor beta chains drawn from one sample of a study of tumor-infiltrating lymphocytes in primary liver carcinoma. TCRdb fed the multiplex PCR reads into MiXCR, producing one record per CDR3 protein. There are approximately 120,000 distinct CDR3 sequences in the sample; under 65% occur only once, and approximately 8.9% lies in the top ten. The sample was liver tumor tissue from sampling region 3. Receptors were obtained from a woman between 55 and 75 years old with primary liver carcinoma and hepatitis B virus infection. CDR3s leave out the opening cysteine and the closing phenylalanine or tryptophan. D genes are given only for firm matches.

j_call v_call d_call cdr3_aa
TRBJ2-1 TRBV11-1 NA VGSIGGTTYNEQF
TRBJ2-7 TRBV6-5 NA AISRAQGAYEQY
TRBJ2-5 TRBV5-1 NA ASSLGGFQETQY
TRBJ1-4 TRBV5-1 TRBD1 ASSLNPPGTGYEKLF
TRBJ2-1 TRBV5-4 NA ASSLAGPSYNEQF
TRBJ2-1 TRBV6-2/TRBV6-3 NA ASSYSILRATSNNEQF
TRBJ2-5 TRBV5-4 NA ASSLEARRPETQY
TRBJ2-7 TRBV30 NA AWSITGEQY
TRBJ2-7 TRBV28 NA ASSAQPYEQY
TRBJ2-3 TRBV6-5 NA ASSTTWGADTQC
TRBJ2-2 TRBV6-6 NA ASSSPGNTGELF
TRBJ2-1 TRBV29-1 NA STLKGDWIDDQF
TRBJ1-6 TRBV28 TRBD1 ASSLFRAGGNSPLH
TRBJ2-3 TRBV6-1 TRBD1 VSSWKTGGDYGTDTQY
TRBJ1-2 TRBV4-1 TRBD1 ASSQGDRSYSYT
TRBJ2-1 TRBV28 NA ASSLTGPTYEQF
TRBJ2-1 TRBV6-8 TRBD2 ASRGTSGRGEQF
TRBJ2-7 TRBV4-2 NA ASSPRLFYEQY
TRBJ2-1 TRBV5-5 NA ATHRLGNEQF
TRBJ1-1 TRBV7-3 NA ASSSNAGTEAF
TRBJ2-1 TRBV5-4 NA ASTRGGPPPINEQF
TRBJ2-4 TRBV7-8 TRBD1 ASSIPGQGVPWS
TRBJ2-5 TRBV11-2 NA ASSPNFTGSQY
TRBJ2-1 TRBV4-1 TRBD2 ASSQAGGNYNEQF
TRBJ2-3 TRBV29-1 TRBD1 SVFGLRDRGTDTQY
TRBJ2-7 TRBV11-2 NA ASMPGSYEQY
TRBJ2-7 TRBV7-9 TRBD1 ASSSPNRGLYEQY
TRBJ1-2 TRBV13 NA ASSPTKVRYDYT
TRBJ2-7 TRBV28 NA ASSFLSRAYEQY
TRBJ2-7 TRBV6-2/TRBV6-3 NA ASSYGTGPYEQY
TRBJ2-1 TRBV11-2 TRBD1 ASSGGVGQDFNEQF
TRBJ2-6 TRBV7-8 TRBD1 ASSMSTPRQGANALT
TRBJ2-3 TRBV12-3/TRBV12-4 NA TSTRRELAKWVSSDTQY
TRBJ2-7 TRBV6-6 TRBD2 ASLEAGGREQY
TRBJ2-7 TRBV28 NA ASKARISNYEQY
TRBJ2-5 TRBV6-2/TRBV6-3 NA ASSYSPRGGRRETQY
TRBJ2-7 TRBV4-1 NA ASSQEQWVLSYEQY
TRBJ2-7 TRBV28 TRBD1 ASSPPGQGSYEQY
TRBJ2-2 TRBV29-1 NA SAILDWNTGELF
TRBJ2-4 TRBV21-1 NA ASSKPVLAKNIRY
TRBJ2-6 TRBV5-1 NA ASSLGPRSSGTNVLT
TRBJ2-1 TRBV11-2 TRBD2 TSSYVTSGGYNKQF
TRBJ2-2 TRBV11-2 TRBD2 VSSRRTSGTGELS
TRBJ1-4 TRBV11-2 NA ASSPGLGVNENLF
TRBJ1-2 TRBV6-5 NA ASSWTFRTDAYGYT
TRBJ1-5 TRBV5-8 NA ASSPGAGAGNQPQH
TRBJ2-7 TRBV29-1 NA NVHTGNPASKNPTYEQY
TRBJ2-1 TRBV12-3/TRBV12-4 TRBD2 ASSLGTSGTTEQF
TRBJ2-1 TRBV28 TRBD2 ASSNLAGGVYEQF
TRBJ2-1 TRBV29-1 NA SGSGGASINHNEQF
TRBJ2-2 TRBV6-7 NA ASSFPVGSETTGELF